A single sample gave rise to the 17 T cell receptor beta chains below, sequenced in a study of shared clonotypes between healthy human individuals. Profiled with immunoSEQ multiplex PCR; TCRdb holds only in-frame clones, not every one. The data show 1,500,000 or so clones, 98% seen once. The sequencing input was naive CD4+ T cells sorted from blood. Described subset: CD45RA+ positively selected. The receptors originated from a man aged 30 to 45 in good health.

In DNA form, the CDR3 reads TGCGCCAGCAGCTTGGGGGAAGATCGTGGAAACACCATATATTTT. Protein product: CASSLGEDRGNTIYF. The chain carries TRBV5-1 and TRBJ1-3, with D hard to call. CDR1 is SGHRS, CDR2 YFSETQ, per germline. Trimming left V 0 bases short and J 3 bases short, with 10 bases between. CDR3 length: 15 residues.

The rearrangement uses TRBV6-5 and TRBJ2-1; D possibly corresponds to TRBD1 (6 bases). Germline V gene lookup returns CDR1 MNHEY and CDR2 SVGAGI. Trimming took 6 bases from V and 4 from J, leaving 10 bases between them. The CDR3 is made up of 13 amino acids. As DNA, the CDR3 is TGTGCCAGCAGGCCTACAGGGTACAATGAGCAGTTCTTC. Translating it yields CASRPTGYNEQFF.

The V and J genes are TRBV27 and TRBJ2-1, with TRBD2 matching over 11 bases. The CDR3 is 16 residues long. Germline CDR1 reads MNHEY; CDR2 reads SMNVEV (reference sequence). The V segment lost 5 bases and the J segment 7 bases; nucleotides outside the gene matches: 10. CDR3 protein: CASSPRLAGMGNEQFF. Here the CDR3 DNA reads TGTGCCAGCAGTCCTCGACTAGCGGGAATGGGGAATGAGCAGTTCTTC.

The genes are TRBV6-1 and TRBJ1-4, with 8 bases lining up with TRBD1. Looked up from germline, CDR1 is MNHNS and CDR2 is SASEGT. The ends lost 5 bases at V and 6 bases at J; junction bases unmatched: 5. The length of the CDR3 is 14 residues. As DNA, the CDR3 is TGTGCCAGCAGTTGGGGGACAGGTGATGAAAAACTGTTTTTT. Its translation: CASSWGTGDEKLFF.

V is TRBV2 and J is TRBJ1-2; a possible D gene is TRBD1 (5 bases). CDR3 size: 15 residues. The V end was cut by 1 base, the J end by 3 bases, with 12 bases between. In germline, CDR1 is SNHLY, CDR2 FYNNEI. The CDR3 DNA reads TGTGCCAGCAGTGAAGGTCTGGGGGTGGACTATGGCTACACCTTC. This codes for CASSEGLGVDYGYTF.

The J gene is TRBJ2-3, the V gene TRBV18; 9 bases align to TRBD1. The CDR3 extends over 17 amino acids. Trimming cost V 3 bases and J 1 base; bases outside gene matches: 8. Germline V gene data show CDR1 as KGHSH and CDR2 as LQKENI. The CDR3 reads CASSPEQGAYRTDTQYF. CDR3 DNA sequence: TGTGCCAGCTCACCCGAACAGGGGGCGTACCGCACAGATACGCAGTATTTT.

This sequence joins TRBV5-1 and TRBJ2-3; D uncertain. V was clipped by 4 bases and J by 0 bases, with 18 bases between them. The CDR3 extends over 17 amino acids. Germline CDR1 reads SGHRS; CDR2 reads YFSETQ. The DNA for the CDR3 is TGCGCCAGCAGCCTCCAACCGGGTGGATCTAGCACAGATACGCAGTATTTT. This translates into CASSLQPGGSSTDTQYF.

The chain employs TRBV28 and TRBJ1-2; D gene ambiguous. V was shortened by 5 bases and J by 4 bases, with 14 bases between the two germline ends. The length of the CDR3 is 14 residues. Germline V gene sequence: CDR1 MDHEN, CDR2 SYDVKM. CDR3 protein: CASSRRPVAYGYTF. The CDR3 bases are TGTGCCAGCAGTCGCAGACCAGTCGCCTATGGCTACACCTTC.

The chain is built from TRBV5-1 and TRBJ2-2, with TRBD2 as a possible D gene (6 bases). Germline CDR1 SGHRS, CDR2 YFSETQ. This CDR3 is built from 17 residues. The germline V and J ends were trimmed by 4 bases and 2 bases, with 18 bases remaining between them. The CDR3 spells CASSLPRDSPNTGELFF. CDR3 DNA: TGCGCCAGCAGCCTACCCCGGGACTCACCAAACACCGGGGAGCTGTTTTTT.

V is TRBV19 and J is TRBJ2-2; 10 nucleotides match TRBD1. The CDR3 has 15 residues. Germline V gives CDR1 LNHDA, CDR2 SQIVND (reference sequence). V shed 6 bases and J 6 bases; nucleotides not matched to a gene: 7. CDR3 in amino acids: CASRRDRGSPGELFF. The CDR3 DNA sequence: TGTGCCAGTAGACGGGACAGGGGTTCCCCCGGGGAGCTGTTTTTT.

The V and J genes are TRBV29-1 and TRBJ2-3, with 8 bases matching TRBD2. Germline CDR1 and CDR2: SQVTM and ANQGSEA. V lost 6 bases to trimming and J lost 3 bases; unmatched junction nucleotides: 11. This CDR3 contains 15 residues. CDR3 sequence (DNA): TGCAGCGTGGCCGGGACTAGAATGGAGACAGATACGCAGTATTTT. This codes for CSVAGTRMETDTQYF.

The chain uses TRBV11-3 and TRBJ1-1, with D perhaps matching TRBD1 (6 bases). The CDR3 covers 13 residues. Germline assignment: CDR1 SGHNT and CDR2 YENEEA. Trimming pared 4 bases from V and 1 base from J, leaving 7 bases between. The CDR3 DNA is TGTGCCAGCAGCTGGGGACAGAACACTGAAGCTTTCTTT. Its protein is CASSWGQNTEAFF.

CDR3 DNA sequence: TGTGCCAGCAGTTCAATGAATCAGCCCCAGCATTTT. It translates to CASSSMNQPQHF. J is TRBJ1-5 and V is TRBV28; D remains unclear. The germline V and J ends were trimmed by 4 bases and 4 bases, with 5 bases remaining between them. Germline loops: CDR1 MDHEN, CDR2 SYDVKM. This CDR3 spans 12 amino acids.

The chain carries TRBV28 and TRBJ2-5, with TRBD1 as a possible D gene (7 bases). There are 14 residues in the CDR3. Germline lookup yields CDR1 MDHEN and CDR2 SYDVKM. With 10 bases removed from V and 5 bases from J, the gap between germline ends came to 20 bases. The CDR3 DNA follows: TGTGCCACCCTTCTGGAGGGGGCCGGGGAGACCCAGTACTTC. Amino acid sequence: CATLLEGAGETQYF.

The V call is TRBV5-1, the J call TRBJ1-2; possibly TRBD1 for D (5 bases). The CDR3 sequence is 14 residues long. V lost 2 bases and J 3 bases, leaving 11 bases between the germline ends. CDR1 is SGHRS and CDR2 is YFSETQ in the germline V gene. The CDR3 is CASSLGPGDYGYTF. DNA for the CDR3: TGCGCCAGCAGCTTAGGGCCGGGGGACTATGGCTACACCTTC.

The J gene is TRBJ1-4, the V gene TRBV6-6; D remains unclear. Germline V lookup: CDR1 MNHNY, CDR2 SVGAGI (reference sequence). This CDR3 is built from 16 residues. The V end lost 6 bases, the J end lost 0 bases, and 14 bases lay between the germline ends. For the CDR3, the DNA is TGTGCCAGCAGCCCCGACTTAGTTGCAACTAATGAAAAACTGTTTTTT. Its protein product is CASSPDLVATNEKLFF.

This chain connects TRBV29-1 to TRBJ2-1; D not certain. The germline gives CDR1 SQVTM, CDR2 ANQGSEA. The ends were cut back, 4 bases at V and 4 bases at J, with 8 bases in the middle. CDR3 size: 12 residues. The CDR3: CSVALLYNEQFF. The CDR3 DNA sequence: TGCAGCGTTGCCCTGCTTTACAATGAGCAGTTCTTC.